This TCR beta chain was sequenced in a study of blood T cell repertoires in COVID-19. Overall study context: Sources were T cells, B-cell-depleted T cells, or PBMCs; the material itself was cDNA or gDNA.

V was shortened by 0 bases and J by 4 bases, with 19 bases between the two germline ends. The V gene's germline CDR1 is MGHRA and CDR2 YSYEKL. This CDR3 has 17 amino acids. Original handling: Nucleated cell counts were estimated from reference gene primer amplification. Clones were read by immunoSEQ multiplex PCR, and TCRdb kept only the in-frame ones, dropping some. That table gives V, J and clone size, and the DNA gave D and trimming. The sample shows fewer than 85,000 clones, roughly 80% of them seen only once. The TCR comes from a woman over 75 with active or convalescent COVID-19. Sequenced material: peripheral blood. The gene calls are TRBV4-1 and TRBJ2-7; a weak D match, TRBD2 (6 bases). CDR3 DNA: TGCGCCAGCAGCCAAGATCCTCCGGGACTGACTGGATACGAGCAGTACTTC. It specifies CASSQDPPGLTGYEQYF.